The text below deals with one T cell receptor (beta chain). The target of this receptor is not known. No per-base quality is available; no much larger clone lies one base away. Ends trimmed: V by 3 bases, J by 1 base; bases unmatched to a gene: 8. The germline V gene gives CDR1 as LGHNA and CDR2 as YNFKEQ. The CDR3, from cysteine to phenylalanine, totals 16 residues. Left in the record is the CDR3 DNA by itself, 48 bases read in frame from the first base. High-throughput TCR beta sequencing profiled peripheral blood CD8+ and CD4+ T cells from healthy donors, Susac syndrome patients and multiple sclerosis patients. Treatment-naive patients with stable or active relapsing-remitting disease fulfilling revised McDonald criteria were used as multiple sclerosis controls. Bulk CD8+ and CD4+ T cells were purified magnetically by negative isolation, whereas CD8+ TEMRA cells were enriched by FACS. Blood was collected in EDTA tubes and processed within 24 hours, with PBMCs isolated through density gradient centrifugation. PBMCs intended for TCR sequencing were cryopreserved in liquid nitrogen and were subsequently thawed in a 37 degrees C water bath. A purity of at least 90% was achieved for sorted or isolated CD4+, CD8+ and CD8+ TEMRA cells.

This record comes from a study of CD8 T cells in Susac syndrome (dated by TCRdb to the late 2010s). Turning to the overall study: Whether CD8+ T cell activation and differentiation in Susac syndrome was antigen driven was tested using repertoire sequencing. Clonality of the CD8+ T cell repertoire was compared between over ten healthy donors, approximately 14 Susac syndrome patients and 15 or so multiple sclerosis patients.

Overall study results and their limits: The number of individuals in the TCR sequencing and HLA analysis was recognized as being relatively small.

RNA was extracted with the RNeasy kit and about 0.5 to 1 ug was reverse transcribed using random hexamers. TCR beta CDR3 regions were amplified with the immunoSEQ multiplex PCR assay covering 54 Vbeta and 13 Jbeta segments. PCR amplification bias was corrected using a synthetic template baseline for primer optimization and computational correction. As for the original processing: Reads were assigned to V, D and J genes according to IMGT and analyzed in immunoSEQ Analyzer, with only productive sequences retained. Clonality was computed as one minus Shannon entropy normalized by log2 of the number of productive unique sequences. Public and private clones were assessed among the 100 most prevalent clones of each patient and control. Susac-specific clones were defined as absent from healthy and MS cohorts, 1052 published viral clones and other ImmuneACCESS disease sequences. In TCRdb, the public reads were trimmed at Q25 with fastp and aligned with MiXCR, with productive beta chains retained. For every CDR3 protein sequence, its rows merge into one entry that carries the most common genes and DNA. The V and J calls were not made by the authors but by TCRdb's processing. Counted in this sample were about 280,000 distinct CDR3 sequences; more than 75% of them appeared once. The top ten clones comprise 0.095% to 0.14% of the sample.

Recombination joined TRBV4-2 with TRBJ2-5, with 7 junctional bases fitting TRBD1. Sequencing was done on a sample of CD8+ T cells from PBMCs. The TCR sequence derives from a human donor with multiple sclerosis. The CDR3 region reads CASSHHTRDSQETQYF. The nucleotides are TGTGCCAGCAGCCATCACACCCGGGACAGCCAAGAGACCCAGTACTTC.